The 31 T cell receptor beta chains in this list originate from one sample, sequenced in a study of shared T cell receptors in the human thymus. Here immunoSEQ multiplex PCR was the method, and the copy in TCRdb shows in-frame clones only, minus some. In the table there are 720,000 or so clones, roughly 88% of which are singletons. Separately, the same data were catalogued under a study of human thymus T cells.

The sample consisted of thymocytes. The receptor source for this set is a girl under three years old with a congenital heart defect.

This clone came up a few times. The CDR3 is CASSLSQGGNQPQHF. For the CDR3, the DNA is TGTGCCAGCAGTTTGAGCCAGGGCGGCAATCAGCCCCAGCATTTT. The chain links TRBV27 to TRBJ1-5, with a possible D match to TRBD1 (5 bases). The CDR3 runs 15 residues. V lost 3 bases, J lost 2 bases, and 11 bases lay in between. The germline V gene encodes CDR1 MNHEY and CDR2 SMNVEV (reference sequence).

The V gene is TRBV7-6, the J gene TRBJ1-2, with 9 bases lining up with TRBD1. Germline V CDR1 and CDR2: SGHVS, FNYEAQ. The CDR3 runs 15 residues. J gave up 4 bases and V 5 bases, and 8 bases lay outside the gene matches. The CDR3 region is CASSAGTGTGYGYTF. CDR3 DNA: TGTGCCAGCAGCGCCGGGACAGGGACTGGCTATGGCTACACCTTC.

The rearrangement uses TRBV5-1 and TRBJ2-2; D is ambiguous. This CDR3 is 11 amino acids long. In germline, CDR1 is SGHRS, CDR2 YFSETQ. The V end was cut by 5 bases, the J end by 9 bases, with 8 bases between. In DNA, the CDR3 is TGCGCCAGCAGTCGTTCTAGGGAGCTGTTTTTT. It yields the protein CASSRSRELFF. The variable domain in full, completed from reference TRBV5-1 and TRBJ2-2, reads KAGVTQTPRYLIKTRGQQVTLSCSPISGHRSVSWYQQTPGQGLQFLFEYFSETQRNKGNFPGRFSGRQFSNSRSEMNVSTLELGDSALYLCASSRSRELFFGEGSRLTVL.

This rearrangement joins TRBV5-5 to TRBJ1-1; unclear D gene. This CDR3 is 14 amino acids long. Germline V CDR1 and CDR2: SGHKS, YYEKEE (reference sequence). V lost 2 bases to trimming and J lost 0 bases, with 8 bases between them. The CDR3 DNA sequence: TGTGCCAGCAGCTTTACGGAGATGAACACTGAAGCTTTCTTT. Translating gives CASSFTEMNTEAFF.

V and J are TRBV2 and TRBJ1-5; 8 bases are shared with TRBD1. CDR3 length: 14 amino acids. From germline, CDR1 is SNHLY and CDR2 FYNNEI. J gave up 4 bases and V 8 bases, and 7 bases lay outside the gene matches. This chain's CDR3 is CASRGDRINQPQHF. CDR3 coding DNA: TGTGCCAGCCGCGGGGACAGGATAAATCAGCCCCAGCATTTT.

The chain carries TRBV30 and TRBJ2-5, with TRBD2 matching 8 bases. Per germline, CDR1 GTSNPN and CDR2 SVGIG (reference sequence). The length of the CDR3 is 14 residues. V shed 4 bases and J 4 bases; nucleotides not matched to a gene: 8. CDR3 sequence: CAWNHGGASETQYF. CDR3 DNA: TGTGCCTGGAACCACGGGGGGGCTTCAGAGACCCAGTACTTC.

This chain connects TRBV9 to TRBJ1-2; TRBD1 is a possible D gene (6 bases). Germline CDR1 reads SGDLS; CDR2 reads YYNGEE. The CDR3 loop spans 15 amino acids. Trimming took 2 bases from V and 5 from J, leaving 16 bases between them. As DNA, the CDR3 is TGTGCCAGCAGCGTTTCAGGGGAATCGAGTTATGGCTACACCTTC. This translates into CASSVSGESSYGYTF.

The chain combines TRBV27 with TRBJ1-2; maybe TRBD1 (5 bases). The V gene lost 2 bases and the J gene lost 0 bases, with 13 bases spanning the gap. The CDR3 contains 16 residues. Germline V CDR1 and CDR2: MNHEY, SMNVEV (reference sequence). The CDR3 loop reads CASSLRRTPTNYGYTF. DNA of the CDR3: TGTGCCAGCAGTTTACGTAGGACACCGACTAACTATGGCTACACCTTC.

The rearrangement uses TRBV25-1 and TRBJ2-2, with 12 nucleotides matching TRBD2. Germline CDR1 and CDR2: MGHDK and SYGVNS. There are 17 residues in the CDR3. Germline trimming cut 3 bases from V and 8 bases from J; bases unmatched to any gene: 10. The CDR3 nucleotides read TGTGCCAGCAGTGAGACTCCTAGCGGGGGGGCCTTGGGGGAGCTGTTTTTT. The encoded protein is CASSETPSGGALGELFF.

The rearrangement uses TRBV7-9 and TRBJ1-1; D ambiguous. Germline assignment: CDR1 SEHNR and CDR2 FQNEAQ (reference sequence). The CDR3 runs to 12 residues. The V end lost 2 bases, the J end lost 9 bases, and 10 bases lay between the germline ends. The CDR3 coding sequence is TGTGCCAGCAGCTTAACGGGTGCAAAAGCTTTCTTT. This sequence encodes CASSLTGAKAFF.

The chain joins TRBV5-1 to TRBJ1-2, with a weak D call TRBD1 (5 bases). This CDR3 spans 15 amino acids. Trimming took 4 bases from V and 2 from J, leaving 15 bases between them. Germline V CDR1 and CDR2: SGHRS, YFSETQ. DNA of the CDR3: TGCGCCAGCAGCCCCCTCCCAGGGAGGAACTATGGCTACACCTTC. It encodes CASSPLPGRNYGYTF.

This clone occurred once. Here the CDR3 reads CASSQDGGRSYEQYF. Written as DNA, the CDR3 is TGCGCCAGCAGCCAGGACGGAGGCCGATCCTACGAGCAGTACTTC. This chain uses TRBV4-3 with TRBJ2-7; D perhaps matches TRBD2 (5 bases). The V and J ends lost 3 bases and 1 base respectively, with 13 bases between them. The CDR3 loop spans 15 amino acids. The germline CDR1 and CDR2 sequences are LGHNA and YSLEER.

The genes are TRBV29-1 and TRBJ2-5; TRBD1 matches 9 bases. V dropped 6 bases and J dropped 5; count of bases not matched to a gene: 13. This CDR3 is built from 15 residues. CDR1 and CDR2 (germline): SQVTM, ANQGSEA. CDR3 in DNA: TGCAGCGTGAGGGCAGGGACAGGGAGTGTTGAGACCCAGTACTTC. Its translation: CSVRAGTGSVETQYF.

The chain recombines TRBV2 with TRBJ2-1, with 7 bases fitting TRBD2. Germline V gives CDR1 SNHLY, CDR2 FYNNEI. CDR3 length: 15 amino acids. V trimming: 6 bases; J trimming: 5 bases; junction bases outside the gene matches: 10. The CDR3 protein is CASRGRDYPNNEQFF. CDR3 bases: TGTGCCAGCAGGGGCAGGGACTACCCCAACAATGAGCAGTTCTTC.

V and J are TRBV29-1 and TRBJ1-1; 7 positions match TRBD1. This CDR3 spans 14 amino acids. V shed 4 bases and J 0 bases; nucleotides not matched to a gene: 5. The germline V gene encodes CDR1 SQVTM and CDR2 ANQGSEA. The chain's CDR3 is CSVVRGLVNTEAFF. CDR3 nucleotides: TGCAGCGTTGTTAGGGGGCTTGTGAACACTGAAGCTTTCTTT.

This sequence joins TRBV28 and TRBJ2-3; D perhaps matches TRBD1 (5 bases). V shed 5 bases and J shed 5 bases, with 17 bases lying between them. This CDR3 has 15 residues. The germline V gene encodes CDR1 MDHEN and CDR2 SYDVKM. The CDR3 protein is CASSPAIPGKDTQYF. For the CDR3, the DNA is TGTGCCAGCAGTCCAGCCATCCCAGGGAAAGATACGCAGTATTTT.

This CDR3 reads CASSSDFYRDQETQYF. The CDR3 region has the DNA TGTGCCAGCAGCTCGGACTTTTACAGGGACCAAGAGACCCAGTACTTC. This chain joins TRBV5-6 and TRBJ2-5, with D perhaps TRBD1 (6 bases). Germline CDR1 and CDR2: SGHDT and YYEEEE. Trimming pared 3 bases from V and 0 bases from J, leaving 15 bases between. The CDR3 totals 16 residues.

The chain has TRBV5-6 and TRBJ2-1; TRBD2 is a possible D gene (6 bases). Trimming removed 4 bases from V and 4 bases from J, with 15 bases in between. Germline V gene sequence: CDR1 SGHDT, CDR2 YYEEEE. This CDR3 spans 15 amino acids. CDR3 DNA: TGTGCCAGCAGCAAGGTCCGACTAGTTTACAATGAGCAGTTCTTC. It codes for CASSKVRLVYNEQFF.

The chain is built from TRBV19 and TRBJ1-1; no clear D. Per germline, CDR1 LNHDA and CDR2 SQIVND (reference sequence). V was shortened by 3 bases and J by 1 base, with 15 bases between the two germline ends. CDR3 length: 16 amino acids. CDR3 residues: CASSMGVRKGNTEAFF. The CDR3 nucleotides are TGTGCCAGTAGTATGGGAGTGCGGAAGGGGAACACTGAAGCTTTCTTT. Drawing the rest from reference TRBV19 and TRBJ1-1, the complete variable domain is DGGITQSPKYLFRKEGQNVTLSCEQNLNHDAMYWYRQDPGQGLRLIYYSQIVNDFQKGDIAEGYSVSREKKESFPLTVTSAQKNPTAFYLCASSMGVRKGNTEAFFGQGTRLTVV.

CDR3 loop: CARNRWAGGANNSPLHF. The CDR3 DNA sequence: TGCGCCCGAAACAGGTGGGCAGGGGGCGCAAATAATTCACCCCTCCACTTT. V is TRBV10-1 and J is TRBJ1-6; 8 nucleotides align to TRBD1. There are 17 residues in the CDR3. Unmatched junction bases numbered 17, after V lost 11 bases and J lost 5 bases. Germline-derived CDR1 and CDR2 are WNHNN and SYGVQD (reference sequence).

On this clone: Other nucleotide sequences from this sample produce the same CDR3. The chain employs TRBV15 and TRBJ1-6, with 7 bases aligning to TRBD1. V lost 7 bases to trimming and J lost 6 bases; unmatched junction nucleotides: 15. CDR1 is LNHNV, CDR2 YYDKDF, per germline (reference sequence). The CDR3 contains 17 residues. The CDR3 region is CATMSPGKGGLNSPLHF. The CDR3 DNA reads TGTGCCACCATGAGCCCAGGGAAAGGGGGCCTTAATTCACCCCTCCACTTT. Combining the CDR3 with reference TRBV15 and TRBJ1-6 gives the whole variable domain DAMVIQNPRYQVTQFGKPVTLSCSQTLNHNVMYWYQQKSSQAPKLLFHYYDKDFNNEADTPDNFQSRRPNTSFCFLDIRSPGLGDTAMYLCATMSPGKGGLNSPLHFGNGTRLTVT.

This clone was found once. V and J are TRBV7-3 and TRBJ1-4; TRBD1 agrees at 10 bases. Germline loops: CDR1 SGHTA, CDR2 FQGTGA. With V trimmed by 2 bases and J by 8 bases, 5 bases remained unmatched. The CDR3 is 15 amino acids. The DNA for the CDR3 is TGTGCCAGCAGCTTAGTGGGGGACAGGGGCGAAAAACTGTTTTTT. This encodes CASSLVGDRGEKLFF.

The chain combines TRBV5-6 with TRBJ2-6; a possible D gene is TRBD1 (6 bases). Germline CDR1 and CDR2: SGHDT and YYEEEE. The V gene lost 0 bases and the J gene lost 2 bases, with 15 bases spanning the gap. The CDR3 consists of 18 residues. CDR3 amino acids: CASSLEQGLVAGANVLTF. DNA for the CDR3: TGTGCCAGCAGCTTGGAGCAGGGGCTAGTGGCTGGGGCCAACGTCCTGACTTTC.

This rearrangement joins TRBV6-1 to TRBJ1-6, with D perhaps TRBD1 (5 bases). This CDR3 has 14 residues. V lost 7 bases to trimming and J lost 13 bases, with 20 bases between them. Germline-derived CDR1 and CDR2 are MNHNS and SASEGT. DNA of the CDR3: TGTGCCAGCAAGAATCGACAGTGGGGATCGCCCCTCCACTTT. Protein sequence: CASKNRQWGSPLHF.

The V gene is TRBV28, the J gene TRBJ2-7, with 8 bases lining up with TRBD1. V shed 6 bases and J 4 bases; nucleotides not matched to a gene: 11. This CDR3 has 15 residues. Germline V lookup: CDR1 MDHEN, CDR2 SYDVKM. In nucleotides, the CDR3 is TGTGCCAGCAGCGATGGGGGACAGGTACAGTACGAGCAGTACTTC. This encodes CASSDGGQVQYEQYF.

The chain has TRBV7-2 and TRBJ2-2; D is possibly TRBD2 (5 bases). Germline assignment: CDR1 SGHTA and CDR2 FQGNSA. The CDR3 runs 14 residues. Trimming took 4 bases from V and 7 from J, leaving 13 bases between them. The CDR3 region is CASSSPSGNGELFF. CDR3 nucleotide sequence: TGTGCCAGCAGCTCCCCCTCGGGGAACGGGGAGCTGTTTTTT.

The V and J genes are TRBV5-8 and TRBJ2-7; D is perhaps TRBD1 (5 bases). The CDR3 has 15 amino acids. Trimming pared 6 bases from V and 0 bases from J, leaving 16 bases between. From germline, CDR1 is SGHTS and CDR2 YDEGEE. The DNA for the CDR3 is TGTGCCAGCATCCAGATAGGACACCGCTCCTACGAGCAGTACTTC. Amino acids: CASIQIGHRSYEQYF.

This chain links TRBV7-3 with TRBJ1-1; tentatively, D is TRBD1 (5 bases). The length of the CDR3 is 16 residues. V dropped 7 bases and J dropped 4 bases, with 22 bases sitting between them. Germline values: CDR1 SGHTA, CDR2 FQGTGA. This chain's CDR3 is CASTTRFQGGLTEAFF. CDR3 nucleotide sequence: TGTGCCAGCACGACACGGTTCCAGGGAGGGCTCACTGAAGCTTTCTTT.

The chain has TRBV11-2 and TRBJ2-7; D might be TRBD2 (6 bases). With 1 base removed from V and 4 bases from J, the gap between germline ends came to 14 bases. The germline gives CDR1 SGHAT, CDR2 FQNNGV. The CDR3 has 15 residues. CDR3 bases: TGTGCCAGCAGCTTAGGGCGCGGGGTCCTTTACGAGCAGTACTTC. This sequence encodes CASSLGRGVLYEQYF.

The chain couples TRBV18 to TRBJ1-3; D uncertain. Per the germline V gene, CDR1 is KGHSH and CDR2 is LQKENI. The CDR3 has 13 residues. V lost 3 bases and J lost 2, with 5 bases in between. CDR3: CASSPVAGNTIYF. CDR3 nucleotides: TGTGCCAGCTCACCTGTCGCTGGAAACACCATATATTTT.

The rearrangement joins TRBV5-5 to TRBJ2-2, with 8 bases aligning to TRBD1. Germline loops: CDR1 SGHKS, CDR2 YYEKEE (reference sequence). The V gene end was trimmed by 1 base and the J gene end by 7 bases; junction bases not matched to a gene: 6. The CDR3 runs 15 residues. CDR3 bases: TGTGCCAGCAGCTTGAGGACAGGGCTGGGCGGGGAGCTGTTTTTT. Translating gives CASSLRTGLGGELFF.